The 12 T cell receptor beta chains below were found in one sample sequenced in a study of T cell repertoires in aging, cancer and after chemotherapy. Peripheral blood genomic DNA, not sorted cells or RNA, was the template. Multiplex touch-down PCR with TRB-A/B primers amplified rearranged V-D-J TRB sequences. TCRdb reprocessed the multiplex PCR reads via MiXCR and lists one record per CDR3 protein. The data show 8,500 to 13,000 distinct CDR3 sequences, about 31% seen once. The material sequenced was blood. The receptors shown here come from a human donor in good health.

This clonotype showed up just a few times. The rearrangement uses TRBV13 and TRBJ2-1; the D gene is possibly TRBD1 (5 bases). The CDR3 sequence is 14 residues long. V lost 5 bases and J lost 6, with 14 bases in between. The V gene's germline CDR1 is PRHDT and CDR2 FYEKMQ (reference sequence). The CDR3 DNA is TGTGCCAGCAGCCCCCAACCCCAGGGCAATGAGCAGTTCTTC. It codes for CASSPQPQGNEQFF.

J is TRBJ2-5 and V is TRBV12-3 or TRBV12-4; D may be TRBD2 (6 bases). This CDR3 contains 14 residues. Trimming removed 8 bases from V and 4 bases from J, with 17 bases in between. The CDR3 sequence is CASLARRRGETQYF. CDR3 DNA: TGTGCCAGCCTCGCACGACGGAGGGGAGAGACCCAGTACTTC.

This clonotype was observed a single time. This chain uses TRBV6-4 with TRBJ1-2, with D tentatively TRBD1 (5 bases). This CDR3 is built from 14 residues. Germline V CDR1 and CDR2: MRHNA, SNTAGT. The V gene lost 6 bases and the J gene lost 4 bases, with 15 bases spanning the gap. Written as DNA, the CDR3 is TGTGCCAGCAGCCCCGGACAAACGGGCTATGGCTACACCTTC. Translating it yields CASSPGQTGYGYTF.

This clonotype was seen more than once but under ten times. In DNA form, the CDR3 reads TGTGCCAGTAGTATAGCAGGGGGCTCCTACAATGAGCAGTTCTTC. Protein sequence: CASSIAGGSYNEQFF. The chain combines TRBV19 with TRBJ2-1, with 7 bases lining up with TRBD1. Germline-derived CDR1 and CDR2 are LNHDA and SQIVND (reference sequence). This CDR3 is built from 15 residues. V shed 1 base, J shed 0 bases, and the junction held 0 bases outside the gene matches.

This clonotype was counted between two and nine times. The chain joins TRBV6-2 or TRBV6-3 to TRBJ2-1, with D uncertain. The germline CDR1 and CDR2 sequences are MNHEY and SVGEGT. The CDR3 has 16 residues. Trimming left V 5 bases short and J 0 bases short, with 14 bases between. CDR3 region: CASSAPEPSSYNEQFF. The CDR3 DNA reads as TGTGCCAGCAGTGCCCCCGAGCCCTCCTCCTACAATGAGCAGTTCTTC.

The genes are TRBV7-9 and TRBJ2-7; D gene unclear. The ends were cut back, 7 bases at V and 4 bases at J, with 8 bases in the middle. The CDR3 runs 11 residues. CDR1 SEHNR and CDR2 FQNEAQ come from the germline V gene (reference sequence). In DNA form, the CDR3 reads TGTGCCAGCACTAGATCTTACGAGCAGTACTTC. Protein product: CASTRSYEQYF.

This clonotype was seen only a few times. The CDR3 nucleotides are TGCAGCGTCGCTCGGACAGGGGGCACTGAAGCTTTCTTT. Amino acids: CSVARTGGTEAFF. J is TRBJ1-1 and V is TRBV29-1, with TRBD1 matching over 10 bases. V was clipped by 6 bases and J by 4 bases; unmatched bases: 5. CDR3 length equals 13 residues. Germline CDR1 reads SQVTM; CDR2 reads ANQGSEA.

By frequency in the sample, this clonotype is medium-sized. This chain joins TRBV29-1 and TRBJ2-7, with TRBD2 matching 8 bases. CDR3 length equals 13 residues. V shed 6 bases and J 6 bases; nucleotides not matched to a gene: 10. Germline CDR1 SQVTM, CDR2 ANQGSEA. Written as DNA, the CDR3 is TGCAGCGTCGGACCGGGACTAGTAAGCGAGCAGTACTTC. Translation gives CSVGPGLVSEQYF.

This clonotype was seen only a few times. In nucleotides, the CDR3 is TGCGCCAGCAGCTTGGCACAGGGTAACGAGCAGTACTTC. Translation: CASSLAQGNEQYF. The V and J genes are TRBV5-1 and TRBJ2-7; TRBD1 might be the D (6 bases). This CDR3 has 13 residues. Germline assignment: CDR1 SGHRS and CDR2 YFSETQ. V was shortened by 0 bases and J by 5 bases, with 9 bases between the two germline ends.

This chain links TRBV6-2 or TRBV6-3 with TRBJ2-7, with 8 bases that match TRBD2. The CDR3 contains 15 residues. Trimming took 6 bases from V and 1 from J; bases not matched to a gene: 8. Per the germline V gene, CDR1 is MNHEY and CDR2 is SVGEGT. The CDR3 reads CASSPRGLESYEQYF. The CDR3 DNA reads as TGTGCCAGCAGCCCTCGGGGACTAGAATCCTACGAGCAGTACTTC.

This clonotype has just a few counts. The J gene is TRBJ2-3, the V gene TRBV6-1, with TRBD2 as a possible D gene (5 bases). The CDR3 is made up of 14 amino acids. V was clipped by 7 bases and J by 5 bases, with 16 bases between them. Germline-derived CDR1 and CDR2 are MNHNS and SASEGT. CDR3 sequence reads: CASTEEVGRDTQYF. The CDR3 DNA sequence: TGTGCCAGCACGGAGGAGGTTGGGCGAGATACGCAGTATTTT.

The chain joins TRBV5-4 to TRBJ2-1; D ambiguous. V was clipped by 6 bases and J by 0 bases, with 16 bases between them. Germline V gene sequence: CDR1 SGHNT, CDR2 YYREEE (reference sequence). CDR3 length: 16 amino acids. The chain's CDR3 is CASTDAYAGSYNEQFF. For the CDR3, the DNA is TGTGCCAGCACCGACGCCTACGCCGGCTCCTACAATGAGCAGTTCTTC. Based on the CDR3 plus reference TRBV5-4 and TRBJ2-1, the full variable domain is ETGVTQSPTHLIKTRGQQVTLRCSSQSGHNTVSWYQQALGQGPQFIFQYYREEENGRGNFPPRFSGLQFPNYSSELNVNALELDDSALYLCASTDAYAGSYNEQFFGPGTRLTVL.